This T cell receptor (beta chain) was sequenced for a study of blood T cell repertoires in COVID-19. Across the whole study: Sites across the United States, Italy and Spain contributed samples from acute and convalescent COVID-19. PBMCs, B-cell-depleted T cells, or T cells provided the cDNA or gDNA that made up the material.

Authors' analysis steps: Reference gene primer amplification yielded estimated nucleated cell counts. TCRdb's copy holds only in-frame clones and misses some; the assay was immunoSEQ multiplex PCR. Clone size and the V and J calls come from that table; the DNA yielded D and trimming. This sample has tens of thousands of clones, with around 84% found just once. This CDR3 contains 16 residues. Trimming cost V 4 bases and J 0 bases; bases outside gene matches: 7. Germline V gene data show CDR1 as MNHEY and CDR2 as SMNVEV (reference sequence). The receptor was isolated from a woman older than 75 in a cohort sampled during active or convalescent COVID-19. J is TRBJ1-2 and V is TRBV27; 8 bases align to TRBD1. The sequenced sample consisted of peripheral blood. The CDR3 is CASSSGVTGANYGYTF. The CDR3 coding sequence is TGTGCCAGCAGTTCAGGAGTGACAGGGGCTAACTATGGCTACACCTTC.